Listed below are T cell receptor beta chains from one sample, sequenced in a study of blood T cell repertoires in COVID-19. The protocol was immunoSEQ multiplex PCR, while the TCRdb copy is restricted to in-frame clones and leaves out a portion. The data hold fewer than 300,000 clones, with around 81% observed a single time. The sample was peripheral blood. Receptor source: a woman aged 60-75 years with active or convalescent COVID-19. Each CDR3 is given with its conserved first and last residue.

v_call	j_call	cdr3_aa
TRBV7-9	TRBJ2-3	CASSSHPQGRADTQYF
TRBV30	TRBJ2-7	CAWSVLRGEYEQYF
TRBV11-3	TRBJ2-2	CASSLDGGGAGELFF
TRBV19	TRBJ2-7	CASRTRETTHEQYF
TRBV7-9	TRBJ2-1	CASSLAGSDEQFF
TRBV5-4	TRBJ1-2	CASSSGTETYGYTF
TRBV5-1	TRBJ1-1	CASSLASNTEAFF
TRBV27	TRBJ2-6	CASSSSGGANVLTF
TRBV9	TRBJ2-7	CASSANVGGSYEQYF
TRBV19	TRBJ1-5	CASSFPGAAGNQPQHF
TRBV6-5	TRBJ2-3	CASSRQVTDTQYF
TRBV11-2	TRBJ1-2	CASNRRGLGYTF
TRBV4-1	TRBJ2-3	CASRRQSSSTDTQYF
TRBV11-3	TRBJ1-4	CASSLGRGTNEKLFF
TRBV29-1	TRBJ2-7	CSVGTASSYEQYF
TRBV18	TRBJ1-1	CASSPERLSNTEAFF
TRBV19	TRBJ1-2	CASSLSTGNGYTF
TRBV3-1/TRBV3-2	TRBJ2-2	CASSQEGTSPTGELFF
TRBV5-1	TRBJ2-2	CASSSGGSGELFF
TRBV5-6	TRBJ2-2	CASSWGGADTGELFF
TRBV19	TRBJ2-1	CASSIFSGGAAEAEQFF
TRBV4-1	TRBJ1-4	CASSQFSRDSPNEKLFF
TRBV6-5	TRBJ2-5	CASRGAGETQYF
TRBV6-6	TRBJ2-1	CASRTGLAGGNEQFF
TRBV27	TRBJ2-5	CASSWAGAQETQYF
TRBV7-9	TRBJ1-2	CASSLGQANYGYTF
TRBV25-1	TRBJ1-4	CASSDGRGREKLFF
TRBV3-1/TRBV3-2	TRBJ1-2	CASNQGTQGNGYTF
TRBV25-1	TRBJ2-1	CASTLGQGQVF
TRBV10-3	TRBJ1-1	CAISGGDTEAFF
TRBV18	TRBJ2-2	CASSVQGDTGELFF
TRBV6-4	TRBJ1-2	CASSPRTGILNYGYTF
TRBV11-2	TRBJ1-2	CASSLVGSEANYGYTF
TRBV10-3	TRBJ2-2	CASISGGSTGELFF
TRBV7-2	TRBJ2-7	CASSLAEFFPYEQYF
TRBV18	TRBJ2-3	CASSPSTSAVTDTQYF
TRBV6-4	TRBJ1-2	CASSAGTGEGYTF
TRBV7-9	TRBJ2-1	CASSPERGWSNEQFF
TRBV20-1	TRBJ1-2	CSASTGWGGYTF
TRBV7-8	TRBJ1-1	CASSSDRGYTEAFF
TRBV7-2	TRBJ2-7	CASSRTGTVLVRYEQYF
TRBV19	TRBJ1-1	CASGRGQIGTEAFF
TRBV7-9	TRBJ1-6	CASSLDQGWNSPLHF
TRBV25-1	TRBJ1-3	CASSEPGIPGNTIYF
TRBV5-1	TRBJ2-7	CASSLEWTSGSYEQYF
TRBV5-1	TRBJ1-2	CASSLAPGSNYGYTF
TRBV3-1/TRBV3-2	TRBJ2-7	CASSQAGGTYEQYF
TRBV4-1	TRBJ1-1	CASSQDDRLGAEAFF
TRBV11-2	TRBJ2-1	CASSYTSGGYGLNEQFF
TRBV4-1	TRBJ2-7	CASSPKQGGRSYEQYF
TRBV7-9	TRBJ1-1	CASSLDGGITEAFF
TRBV7-2	TRBJ1-1	CASSLDSERGRTTEAFF
TRBV3-1/TRBV3-2	TRBJ2-5	CASSQVSSAPASQYF